This T cell receptor beta chain emerged from a study of lymphopenia after photon versus proton radiotherapy. Study-wide findings and caveats: Photon-treated patients lost naive T cells and TCR diversity; proton-treated stayed stable.

The CDR3 runs 17 residues. The junction had 14 bases not matched to a gene; V was cut back by 3 bases and J by 6 bases. Germline assignment: CDR1 SGHTA and CDR2 FQGNSA. Clones were sequenced by immunoSEQ multiplex PCR, and TCRdb holds only the in-frame ones, with some missing. The sample consists of approximately 23,000 clones, 75% to 90% of them appearing once. Concerning this clone itself: Antigen specificity is unknown.

The source was peripheral blood, collected from a patient treated with proton-based radiotherapy. The TCR sequence derives from a man older than 75 with esophageal cancer. The J gene is TRBJ2-7, the V gene TRBV7-2, with TRBD2 matching 10 bases. DNA for the CDR3: TGTGCCAGCAGCTTGCACCGACCAGCGGGAGGGGGCGGCGAGCAGTACTTC. This encodes CASSLHRPAGGGGEQYF.